These T cell receptor beta chains were read from a single sample in a study of cytomegalovirus exposure and HLA in healthy donors. TCRdb's copy holds only in-frame clones and misses some; the assay was immunoSEQ multiplex PCR. The data contain about 150,000 clones, around 85% of them singletons. Sequenced sample: PBMCs. These receptors all stem from a male donor in good health and CMV-seronegative. Each CDR3 is given with its conserved first and last residue. D genes are given only for firm matches.

TRBD2	TRBV4-1	CASSQQRGAGREQYF
TRBD1	TRBV7-9	CASSTRQGSHGYTF
-	TRBV4-1	CASSQDPAGATNEKLFF
TRBD1	TRBV29-1	CSVEPGQGEAFF
TRBD2	TRBV5-6	CASSLAGTKGTQYF
-	TRBV7-2	CASSFYPGPQHF
TRBD1	TRBV6-1	CASSPPTGRHEQYF
-	TRBV2	CASGRDTVTSPLHF
-	TRBV10-3	CAISAAGDVYEQYF
TRBD2	TRBV5-4	CASSLGLAGSTDTQYF
-	TRBV7-9	CASSPGQGFSPLHF
-	TRBV11-2	CASSLMRVGAKNIQYF
-	TRBV6-5	CASGGSANNEQFF
-	TRBV10-3	CAIRGAGVPTEAFF
-	TRBV6-6	CASRMTGPYGYTF
-	TRBV5-5	CASSLVLEAGNTIYF
-	TRBV11-2	CASSLGFSGMEKLFF
TRBD1	TRBV6-5	CASSPAPGQNEKLFF
-	TRBV6-1	CASSVSGVGNQPQHF
-	TRBV5-5	CASSFYGFSNTGELFF
-	TRBV7-9	CASSFGDSTPSHGYTF
TRBD2	TRBV5-4	CASSAGGSSDTQYF
-	TRBV2	CASSRRTSTDTQYF
-	TRBV30	CAWSGAATDTQYF
-	TRBV5-4	CASSEAGFYGYTF
-	TRBV7-6	CASSLGRALSSTDTQYF
-	TRBV7-6	CASSLNTPREAFSEQYF
TRBD2	TRBV9	CASSVFSGGASGELFF
TRBD1	TRBV29-1	CSVSGTGVEKLFF
-	TRBV7-2	CASGKGRPYEQYF
-	TRBV12-1	CASRGLVFSDTQYF
-	TRBV5-8	CASSRRKSATNEKLFF